The 18 T cell receptor beta chains below were found in one sample sequenced in a study of blood T cell repertoires in COVID-19. The protocol was immunoSEQ multiplex PCR, while the TCRdb copy is restricted to in-frame clones and leaves out a portion. Of some 65,000 clones listed, around three quarters are singletons. Sequencing used peripheral blood. Source of these receptors: a human donor in a cohort sampled during active COVID-19.

This clone appeared once. The rearrangement joins TRBV11-2 to TRBJ2-1, with D tentatively TRBD2 (6 bases). The V gene's germline CDR1 is SGHAT and CDR2 FQNNGV. Trimming shortened V by 4 bases and J by 9 bases, and 10 bases separated the two germline ends. The CDR3 extends over 12 amino acids. The CDR3 DNA reads TGTGCCAGCAGCTCCCGGGGGAGTGAGCAGTTCTTC. Its protein product is CASSSRGSEQFF.

J is TRBJ1-6 and V is TRBV7-8; 7 bases match TRBD1. The V gene end was trimmed by 5 bases and the J gene end by 5 bases; junction bases not matched to a gene: 3. CDR1 and CDR2 from the germline V gene are SGHVS and FQNEAQ. The CDR3 spans 14 residues. Here the CDR3 reads CASSPGTDNSPLHF. The DNA for the CDR3 is TGTGCCAGCAGCCCCGGGACAGATAATTCACCCCTCCACTTT.

The chain uses TRBV9 and TRBJ2-1; D possibly corresponds to TRBD1 (5 bases). Germline CDR1 SGDLS, CDR2 YYNGEE. The CDR3 spans 16 residues. Trimming shortened V by 0 bases and J by 2 bases, and 12 bases separated the two germline ends. CDR3 nucleotide sequence: TGTGCCAGCAGCGTAGGACAGTCCACAACCTACAATGAGCAGTTCTTC. Translated: CASSVGQSTTYNEQFF.

This chain joins TRBV27 and TRBJ2-2, with a possible D match to TRBD2 (6 bases). CDR3 length: 15 amino acids. Deletions cut 1 base from V and 6 bases from J, with 12 bases between. Germline CDR1 reads MNHEY; CDR2 reads SMNVEV (reference sequence). The CDR3 spells CASSLFGGIAGELFF. The DNA of the CDR3 is TGTGCCAGCAGTTTATTCGGGGGAATTGCCGGGGAGCTGTTTTTT.

V is TRBV6-1 and J is TRBJ1-1; D perhaps matches TRBD1 (5 bases). The CDR3 runs to 13 residues. The V gene's germline CDR1 is MNHNS and CDR2 SASEGT. Trimming took off 3 bases at V and 3 bases at J, with 8 bases between the two ends. The CDR3 loop reads CASSDRGDTEAFF. DNA for the CDR3: TGTGCCAGCAGTGACCGGGGGGACACTGAAGCTTTCTTT.

This clone was recorded a few times. The chain employs TRBV5-1 and TRBJ2-5; TRBD1 agrees at 10 bases. CDR3 length equals 13 residues. In germline, CDR1 is SGHRS, CDR2 YFSETQ. With V trimmed by 3 bases and J by 5 bases, 1 base remained unmatched. CDR3 in amino acids: CASSSGQGETQYF. Written as DNA, the CDR3 is TGCGCCAGCAGCTCGGGACAGGGGGAGACCCAGTACTTC.

The V and J genes are TRBV19 and TRBJ1-4, with a weak D call TRBD1 (6 bases). V gave up 4 bases and J gave up 7 bases, with 19 bases separating them. Per germline, CDR1 LNHDA and CDR2 SQIVND (reference sequence). The CDR3 loop spans 16 amino acids. In DNA form, the CDR3 reads TGTGCCAGTAGTAGGGGACGACGGGTACAGGGTGAAAAACTGTTTTTT. This codes for CASSRGRRVQGEKLFF.

This clone was counted once. The rearrangement joins TRBV19 to TRBJ1-1, with a weak D call TRBD1 (6 bases). Per the germline V gene, CDR1 is LNHDA and CDR2 is SQIVND (reference sequence). CDR3 length: 14 residues. The germline V and J ends were trimmed by 3 bases and 2 bases, with 10 bases remaining between them. Written as DNA, the CDR3 is TGTGCCAGTAGTATCAGGGGAAGAAACACTGAAGCTTTCTTT. Its protein is CASSIRGRNTEAFF.

The chain joins TRBV9 to TRBJ1-1; 7 positions match TRBD1. Germline V gives CDR1 SGDLS, CDR2 YYNGEE. Germline trimming cut 0 bases from V and 4 bases from J; bases unmatched to any gene: 6. The CDR3 runs to 15 residues. CDR3 in amino acids: CASSVEGAYATEAFF. In DNA, the CDR3 is TGTGCCAGCAGCGTAGAGGGGGCTTATGCCACTGAAGCTTTCTTT.

This clone was counted between two and nine times. The J gene is TRBJ1-1, the V gene TRBV4-2, with 7 bases that match TRBD1. This CDR3 spans 16 amino acids. V lost 4 bases and J lost 5; bases outside the gene matches: 13. CDR1 and CDR2 (germline): LGHNA, YNFKEQ. CDR3 region: CASSPLPGTALTEAFF. DNA for the CDR3: TGTGCCAGCAGCCCCCTCCCGGGGACAGCCCTGACTGAAGCTTTCTTT.

This rearrangement joins TRBV7-2 to TRBJ2-3, with D unclear. This CDR3 contains 13 residues. Germline V gene sequence: CDR1 SGHTA, CDR2 FQGNSA. With 3 bases removed from V and 2 bases from J, the gap between germline ends came to 6 bases. The CDR3 nucleotides read TGTGCCAGCAGCTTCGCGGTCACAGATACGCAGTATTTT. It encodes CASSFAVTDTQYF.

V usage is TRBV10-3 and J usage is TRBJ2-3; TRBD2 agrees at 8 bases. Trimming at V came to 4 bases and at J to 5 bases, leaving 8 bases not matched to a gene. Germline V gene sequence: CDR1 ENHRY, CDR2 SYGVKD. There are 15 residues in the CDR3. CDR3 region: CAISVGGRYQDTQYF. CDR3 in DNA: TGTGCCATCAGTGTGGGCGGGAGGTATCAAGATACGCAGTATTTT.

The rearrangement uses TRBV18 and TRBJ2-3; 8 bases line up with TRBD1. Germline CDR1 reads KGHSH; CDR2 reads LQKENI. Trimming removed 2 bases from V and 6 bases from J; junction bases left unmatched: 13. The CDR3 contains 17 residues. The CDR3: CASSPGLGQGASDTQYF. Here the CDR3 DNA reads TGTGCCAGCTCACCAGGTTTGGGCCAGGGGGCATCGGATACGCAGTATTTT.

The V gene is TRBV6-2 or TRBV6-3, the J gene TRBJ2-6, with 11 positions matching TRBD1. The CDR3 length is 17 residues. With 4 bases clipped from V and 2 bases from J, the junction kept 4 bases outside the gene matches. Looked up from germline, CDR1 is MNHEY and CDR2 is SVGEGT. CDR3 coding DNA: TGTGCCAGCAGTTCCCGGGACAGGGGGGCTGGGGCCAACGTCCTGACTTTC. It codes for CASSSRDRGAGANVLTF.

The rearrangement links TRBV28 to TRBJ2-6; D gene unclear. The CDR3 spans 17 residues. V was cut by 2 bases and J by 0 bases, with 11 bases left in between. The germline V gene has CDR1 MDHEN and CDR2 SYDVKM. As DNA, the CDR3 is TGTGCCAGCAGTTTACAGGTTCGCAGCTCTGGGGCCAACGTCCTGACTTTC. Its protein is CASSLQVRSSGANVLTF.

This clone has only a few counts. The J gene is TRBJ2-7, the V gene TRBV27, with 9 positions matching TRBD1. Losses at the gene ends were 6 bases for V and 5 bases for J; bases not matched to a gene: 5. CDR1 is MNHEY, CDR2 SMNVEV, per germline (reference sequence). The CDR3 has 13 amino acids. This CDR3 reads CASRNRGQDEQYF. The CDR3 DNA is TGTGCCAGCAGAAACAGGGGGCAAGACGAGCAGTACTTC.

The chain links TRBV2 to TRBJ1-1; D remains ambiguous. The V and J ends lost 4 bases and 1 base respectively, with 7 bases between them. Germline lookup yields CDR1 SNHLY and CDR2 FYNNEI. The CDR3 totals 13 residues. CDR3 protein: CASSGQANTEAFF. The CDR3, as DNA: TGTGCCAGCAGTGGGCAGGCGAACACTGAAGCTTTCTTT.

This clone was recorded only once. The genes are TRBV11-1 and TRBJ2-3; the D gene is possibly TRBD2 (5 bases). The germline V and J ends were trimmed by 1 base and 2 bases, with 13 bases remaining between them. The CDR3 extends over 16 amino acids. CDR1 and CDR2 from the germline V gene are SGHAT and FQDESV (reference sequence). The CDR3 region is CASSLVGGGLTDTQYF. For the CDR3, the DNA is TGTGCCAGCAGCTTAGTGGGCGGCGGACTCACAGATACGCAGTATTTT. Combining the CDR3 with reference TRBV11-1 and TRBJ2-3 gives the whole variable domain EAEVAQSPRYKITEKSQAVAFWCDPISGHATLYWYRQILGQGPELLVQFQDESVVDDSQLPKDRFSAERLKGVDSTLKIQPAELGDSAMYLCASSLVGGGLTDTQYFGPGTRLTVL.